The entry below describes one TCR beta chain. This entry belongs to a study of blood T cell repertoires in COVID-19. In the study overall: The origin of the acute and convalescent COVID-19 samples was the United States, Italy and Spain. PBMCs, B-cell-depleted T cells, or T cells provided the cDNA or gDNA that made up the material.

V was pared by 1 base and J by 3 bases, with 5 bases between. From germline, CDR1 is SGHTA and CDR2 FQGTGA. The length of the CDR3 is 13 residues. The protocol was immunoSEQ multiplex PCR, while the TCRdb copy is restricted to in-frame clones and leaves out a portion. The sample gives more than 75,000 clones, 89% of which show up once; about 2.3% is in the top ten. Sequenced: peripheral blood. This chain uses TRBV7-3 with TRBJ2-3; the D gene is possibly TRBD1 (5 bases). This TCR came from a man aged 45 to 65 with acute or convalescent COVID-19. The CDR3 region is CASSLKGTDTQYF. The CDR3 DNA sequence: TGTGCCAGCAGCTTAAAGGGGACAGATACGCAGTATTTT.